The 14 T cell receptor beta chains listed next were all sequenced from one sample in a study of CD8+CD57+ T cells in acquired aplastic anemia. According to the study, genomic DNA was the template for TCR beta VDJ and CDR3 profiling. From the reads, TCRdb called clonotypes with MiXCR, one entry per CDR3 protein. The data contain more than 150,000 distinct CDR3 sequences, around three fifths of them seen just once; the ten biggest clones take up about half. The material sequenced was sorted CD4+, CD8+, or CD8+CD57+ T cells (not recorded which) from PBMCs. The receptors stem from a human donor with severe aplastic anemia or a healthy control (not recorded which).

The chain couples TRBV7-9 to TRBJ1-1; D is unresolved. The germline CDR1 and CDR2 sequences are SEHNR and FQNEAQ (reference sequence). Trimming pared 5 bases from V and 0 bases from J, leaving 10 bases between. The CDR3 has 14 amino acids. The DNA of the CDR3 is TGTGCCAGCAGCCCCGTGATCATGAACACTGAAGCTTTCTTT. This gives the protein CASSPVIMNTEAFF.

This clonotype was seen more than once but under ten times. This chain joins TRBV10-3 and TRBJ2-1; 15 bases align to TRBD2. J gave up 5 bases and V 8 bases, and 4 bases lay outside the gene matches. Germline CDR1 ENHRY, CDR2 SYGVKD. The CDR3 loop spans 15 amino acids. The CDR3 spells CAIGTSGGINNEQFF. In nucleotides, the CDR3 is TGTGCCATCGGGACTAGCGGGGGGATCAACAATGAGCAGTTCTTC.

The chain is built from TRBV19 and TRBJ2-7; 10 nucleotides line up with TRBD2. Germline CDR1 is LNHDA and CDR2 is SQIVND (reference sequence). V gave up 6 bases and J gave up 6 bases; unmatched junction bases: 8. The CDR3 is made up of 14 amino acids. DNA of the CDR3: TGTGCCAGTAGACCAGCGGGAGGGCCTAGCGAGCAGTACTTC. Translated, it gives CASRPAGGPSEQYF.

On this clonotype itself: A much larger clonotype is one base distant, so this may be a read error. This chain connects TRBV4-3 to TRBJ2-7; D remains unclear. The CDR3 totals 15 residues. The V end lost 4 bases, the J end lost 1 base, and 14 bases lay between the germline ends. Germline CDR1 LGHNA, CDR2 YSLEER. CDR3 DNA sequence: TGCGCCAGCAGCCGCCTATTGGACCCATCCTACGAGCAGTACTTC. Its translation: CASSRLLDPSYEQYF.

As to this clonotype: Its ends do not fully match the called genes, so a read error is possible. This chain joins TRBV7-9 and TRBJ1-4, with no clear D. This CDR3 has 15 amino acids. Germline V CDR1 and CDR2: SEHNR, FQNEAQ (reference sequence). CDR3 region: CASSLGRAANEELFF. The CDR3, as DNA: TGTGCCAGCAGCTTAGGACGGGCAGCTAATGAAGAACTGTTTTTT.

The J gene is TRBJ1-1, the V gene TRBV20-1; 11 bases line up with TRBD1. The CDR3 is 13 residues long. V trimming: 2 bases; J trimming: 10 bases; junction bases outside the gene matches: 6. Germline lookup yields CDR1 DFQATT and CDR2 SNEGSKA (reference sequence). The CDR3 bases are TGCAGTGCTAGACCCGGGACAGGGGGGCGAGCTTTCTTT. Its translation is CSARPGTGGRAFF.

This chain connects TRBV29-1 to TRBJ1-2; TRBD1 matches at 9 bases. The germline CDR1 and CDR2 sequences are SQVTM and ANQGSEA. The CDR3 contains 14 residues. The ends lost 5 bases at V and 3 bases at J; junction bases unmatched: 7. The DNA of the CDR3 is TGCAGCGTTTGGGGGACAGGGAACGACTATGGCTACACCTTC. Protein product: CSVWGTGNDYGYTF.

The chain uses TRBV12-3 or TRBV12-4 and TRBJ2-7; TRBD2 matches 14 bases. V lost 6 bases, J lost 4 bases, and 8 bases stayed unmatched. The CDR3 covers 16 residues. The CDR3 DNA is TGTGCCAGCAGACTGACTAGCGGGAGGGCTGGGTACGAGCAGTACTTC. Its translation is CASRLTSGRAGYEQYF.

The chain combines TRBV6-6 with TRBJ1-6, with D hard to call. CDR1 and CDR2 from the germline V gene are MNHNY and SVGAGI (reference sequence). V shed 1 base and J shed 0 bases, with 10 bases lying between them. CDR3 length equals 17 residues. In DNA, the CDR3 is TGTGCCAGCAGTTACTATGGTGGGGACTCCTATAATTCACCCCTCCACTTT. This sequence encodes CASSYYGGDSYNSPLHF.

CDR3: CAIVEERAHYEQYF. The CDR3 DNA reads TGTGCCATTGTGGAAGAGAGGGCTCACTACGAGCAGTACTTC. The chain employs TRBV10-3 and TRBJ2-7; D is possibly TRBD2 (5 bases). The germline V and J ends were trimmed by 9 bases and 3 bases, with 18 bases remaining between them. Germline V CDR1 and CDR2: ENHRY, SYGVKD. The CDR3 runs 14 residues.

This rearrangement joins TRBV5-4 to TRBJ2-5, with TRBD2 identical over 9 bases. With 3 bases clipped from V and 4 bases from J, the junction kept 10 bases outside the gene matches. Germline lookup yields CDR1 SGHNT and CDR2 YYREEE (reference sequence). This CDR3 has 16 residues. The DNA for the CDR3 is TGTGCCAGCAGCTCATCAATAGCGGGAGAAGCAGAGACCCAGTACTTC. Residues: CASSSSIAGEAETQYF.

The chain couples TRBV7-2 to TRBJ1-1; D might be TRBD1 (5 bases). This CDR3 has 14 residues. Trimming left V 4 bases short and J 5 bases short, with 14 bases between. CDR1 is SGHTA, CDR2 FQGNSA, per germline. The CDR3 DNA reads as TGTGCCAGCAGCTCGACTCTGGGGGTGACTGAAGCTTTCTTT. Translation gives CASSSTLGVTEAFF.

The chain couples TRBV7-8 to TRBJ2-5; D might be TRBD1 (5 bases). Trimming removed 4 bases at V and 5 bases at J, with 20 bases between. CDR3 length equals 16 residues. Germline V gene data show CDR1 as SGHVS and CDR2 as FQNEAQ. The CDR3 sequence: CASSSQGNRLGETQYF. Written as DNA, the CDR3 is TGTGCCAGCAGCTCCCAGGGCAACCGGTTGGGGGAGACCCAGTACTTC.

The chain uses TRBV13 and TRBJ2-7, with TRBD1 identical over 9 bases. This CDR3 is built from 17 residues. Looked up from germline, CDR1 is PRHDT and CDR2 is FYEKMQ (reference sequence). V shed 4 bases, J shed 3 bases, and the junction held 13 bases outside the gene matches. The CDR3 DNA follows: TGTGCCAGCAGCTCGGCCTTTTCAGCGGGACAGGGCTACGAGCAGTACTTC. Residues: CASSSAFSAGQGYEQYF.